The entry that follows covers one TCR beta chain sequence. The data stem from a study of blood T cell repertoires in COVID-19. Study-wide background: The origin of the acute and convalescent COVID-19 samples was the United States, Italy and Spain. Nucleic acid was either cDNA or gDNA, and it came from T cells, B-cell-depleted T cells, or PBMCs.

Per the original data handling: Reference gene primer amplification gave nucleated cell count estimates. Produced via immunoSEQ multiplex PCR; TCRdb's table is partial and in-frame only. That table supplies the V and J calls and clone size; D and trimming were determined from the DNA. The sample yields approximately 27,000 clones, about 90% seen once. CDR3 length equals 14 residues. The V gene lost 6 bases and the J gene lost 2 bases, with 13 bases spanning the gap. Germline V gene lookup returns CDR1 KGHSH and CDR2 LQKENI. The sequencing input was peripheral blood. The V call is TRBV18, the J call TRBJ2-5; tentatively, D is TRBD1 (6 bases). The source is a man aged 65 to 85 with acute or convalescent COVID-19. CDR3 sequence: CASSWDTLQETQYF. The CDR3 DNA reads TGTGCCAGCTCTTGGGACACCTTACAAGAGACCCAGTACTTC. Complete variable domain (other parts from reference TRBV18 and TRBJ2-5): NAGVMQNPRHLVRRRGQEARLRCSPMKGHSHVYWYRQLPEEGLKFMVYLQKENIIDESGMPKERFSAEFPKEGPSILRIQQVVRGDSAAYFCASSWDTLQETQYFGPGTRLLVL.